The rows below give T cell receptor beta chains drawn from one sample of a study of shared clonotypes between healthy human individuals. Sequencing was performed with immunoSEQ multiplex PCR; in TCRdb, only in-frame clones are kept and a portion is missing. Among about 2.2 million clones listed, 93% were seen once. Input material: naive CD8+ T cells from PBMCs. Receptors were obtained from a young man in good health. Some clones in this sample may be carry-over from other donors' samples. CDR3s leave out the opening cysteine and the closing phenylalanine or tryptophan. Each record gives: V gene, J gene, CDR3 length, CDR3 protein.

v_gene: TRBV7-9
j_gene: TRBJ2-7
len: 17
CDR3aa: ASSLTIAIVGTSGYEQY

v_gene: TRBV19
j_gene: TRBJ2-7
len: 11
CDR3aa: ASSISRSYEQY

v_gene: TRBV11-2
j_gene: TRBJ2-3
len: 13
CDR3aa: ASSHREISTDTQY

v_gene: TRBV7-9
j_gene: TRBJ1-1
len: 13
CDR3aa: ASSLLFGQNTEAF

v_gene: TRBV5-8
j_gene: TRBJ1-5
len: 13
CDR3aa: ASRGRDRANPPQH

v_gene: TRBV9
j_gene: TRBJ1-2
len: 14
CDR3aa: ASSVGDWVNRNGYT

v_gene: TRBV9
j_gene: TRBJ1-2
len: 12
CDR3aa: ASSVDRPNYGYT

v_gene: TRBV6-6
j_gene: TRBJ1-1
len: 10
CDR3aa: ASSYGGTEAF

v_gene: TRBV27
j_gene: TRBJ2-1
len: 14
CDR3aa: ASSLSLTSGYNEQF

v_gene: TRBV29-1
j_gene: TRBJ2-7
len: 10
CDR3aa: SVVGFAGEQY

v_gene: TRBV11-2
j_gene: TRBJ1-3
len: 15
CDR3aa: ASRPIQGTVSGNTIY

v_gene: TRBV10-3
j_gene: TRBJ2-2
len: 12
CDR3aa: ATSDRVNTGELF

v_gene: TRBV28
j_gene: TRBJ1-2
len: 13
CDR3aa: ASRGDSQANYGYT

v_gene: TRBV21-1
j_gene: TRBJ2-7
len: 13
CDR3aa: ASSGRPGQIYEQY

v_gene: TRBV4-2
j_gene: TRBJ2-7
len: 11
CDR3aa: ASSQGGIYEQY

v_gene: TRBV11-2
j_gene: TRBJ2-7
len: 12
CDR3aa: ASSLLDRVNEQY

v_gene: TRBV7-9
j_gene: TRBJ2-1
len: 16
CDR3aa: ASSSPSPSSGDYNEQF

v_gene: TRBV27
j_gene: TRBJ1-2
len: 12
CDR3aa: ASSPTRGNYGYT

v_gene: TRBV4-2
j_gene: TRBJ2-2
len: 15
CDR3aa: ASSQDGGPLNTGELF

v_gene: TRBV28
j_gene: TRBJ1-2
len: 13
CDR3aa: ASSYPGQPEGGYT

v_gene: TRBV7-3
j_gene: TRBJ1-4
len: 12
CDR3aa: ASSRGLPGEKLF

v_gene: TRBV5-1
j_gene: TRBJ1-1
len: 13
CDR3aa: ASSFFGPTGTEAF

v_gene: TRBV4-1
j_gene: TRBJ2-3
len: 14
CDR3aa: ASSLLPGVSTDTQY

v_gene: TRBV6-5
j_gene: TRBJ2-1
len: 11
CDR3aa: ASSYLGDNEQF

v_gene: TRBV29-1
j_gene: TRBJ2-2
len: 10
CDR3aa: SVVAGSGELF

v_gene: TRBV9
j_gene: TRBJ1-1
len: 11
CDR3aa: ASSLLGTGMAF

v_gene: TRBV18
j_gene: TRBJ2-6
len: 14
CDR3aa: ASSPGGFGGANVLT

v_gene: TRBV5-4
j_gene: TRBJ2-7
len: 12
CDR3aa: ASSALAGADEQY